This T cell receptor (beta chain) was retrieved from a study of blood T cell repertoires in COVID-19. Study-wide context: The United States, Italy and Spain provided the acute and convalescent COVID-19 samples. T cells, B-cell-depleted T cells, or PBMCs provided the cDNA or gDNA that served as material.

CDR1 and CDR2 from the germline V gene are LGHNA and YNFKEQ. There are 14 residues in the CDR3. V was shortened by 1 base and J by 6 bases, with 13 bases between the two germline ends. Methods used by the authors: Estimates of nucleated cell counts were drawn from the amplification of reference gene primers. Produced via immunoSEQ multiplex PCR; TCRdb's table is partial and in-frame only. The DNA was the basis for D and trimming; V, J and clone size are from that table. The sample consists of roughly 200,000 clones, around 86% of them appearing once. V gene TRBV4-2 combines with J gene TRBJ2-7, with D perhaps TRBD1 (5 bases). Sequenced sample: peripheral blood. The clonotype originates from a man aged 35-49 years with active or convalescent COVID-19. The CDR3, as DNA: TGTGCCAGCAGCCAAGTCGACAGCAACGGCGAGCAGTACTTC. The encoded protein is CASSQVDSNGEQYF.